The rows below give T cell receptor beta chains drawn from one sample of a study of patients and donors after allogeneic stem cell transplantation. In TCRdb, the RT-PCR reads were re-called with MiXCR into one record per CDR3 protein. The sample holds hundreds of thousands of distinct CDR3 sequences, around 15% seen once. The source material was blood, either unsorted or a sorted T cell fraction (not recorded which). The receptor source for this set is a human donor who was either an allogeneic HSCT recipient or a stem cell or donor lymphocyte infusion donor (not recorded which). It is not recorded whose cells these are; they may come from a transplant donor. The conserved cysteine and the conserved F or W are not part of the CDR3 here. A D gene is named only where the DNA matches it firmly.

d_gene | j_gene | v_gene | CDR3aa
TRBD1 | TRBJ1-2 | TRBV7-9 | ASSTGQGIYGYT
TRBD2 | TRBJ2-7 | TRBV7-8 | ASSLPSGSGEQY
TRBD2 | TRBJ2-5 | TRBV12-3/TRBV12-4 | ASSFSPSGDETQY
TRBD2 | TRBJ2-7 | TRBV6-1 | ASSITSGNEQY
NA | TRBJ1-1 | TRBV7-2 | ASSHLNTEAF
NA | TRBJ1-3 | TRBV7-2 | ASSLGGPTSGNTIY
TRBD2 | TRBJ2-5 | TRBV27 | ASRGLAGDEQETQY
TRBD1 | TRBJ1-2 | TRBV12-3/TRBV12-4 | ASSQTRQGYGYT
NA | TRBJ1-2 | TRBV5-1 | ASSLGTGRPGYGYT
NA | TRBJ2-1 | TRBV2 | ASATVQGFNEQF
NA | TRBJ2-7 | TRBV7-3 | ASSPGGTAYEQY
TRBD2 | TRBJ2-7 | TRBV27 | AAGLGTSGYEQY
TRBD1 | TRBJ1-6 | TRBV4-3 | ASSQDLPGQLNNSPLH
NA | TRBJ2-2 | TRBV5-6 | ASSLFLGANTGELF
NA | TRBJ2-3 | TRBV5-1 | ASSLVGDSTDTQY
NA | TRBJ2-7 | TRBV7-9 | ASSTTGSSYEQY
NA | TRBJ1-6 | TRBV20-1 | SARSLGRPYNSPLH
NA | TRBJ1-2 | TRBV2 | ASSEGPEGYGYT
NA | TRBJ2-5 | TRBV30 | AWRSGLNDQETQY
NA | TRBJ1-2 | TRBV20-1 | SASFGGYT
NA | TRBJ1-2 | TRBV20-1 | RAGSKNGYT
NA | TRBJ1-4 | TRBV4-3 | ASSHQRAGAPFLNEKLF
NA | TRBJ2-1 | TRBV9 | ASSPNGPLSSPYNEQF
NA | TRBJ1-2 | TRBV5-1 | ASSLRFQGPLGYT
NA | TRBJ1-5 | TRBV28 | ASSSFVEYDNQPQH
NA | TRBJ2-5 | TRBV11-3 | ASSLLNRAQY
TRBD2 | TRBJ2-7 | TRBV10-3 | AIGEKRGYEQY
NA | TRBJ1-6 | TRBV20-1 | SASTGYNSPLH
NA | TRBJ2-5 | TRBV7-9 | ASSKSVYQETQY
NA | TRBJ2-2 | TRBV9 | ASSVDSPSPGTKNTGELF
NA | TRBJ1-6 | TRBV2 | ASSGNSPLH
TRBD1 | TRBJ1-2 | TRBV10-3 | AISERTGDGYT
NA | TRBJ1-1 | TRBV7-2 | ASSSRQLNTEAF
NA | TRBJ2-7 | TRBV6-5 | ASSYSGWEQY
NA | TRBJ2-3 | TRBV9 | ASSVGAATDTQY
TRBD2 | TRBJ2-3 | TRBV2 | ASSDVAGRDTQY
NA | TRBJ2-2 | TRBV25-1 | ASSSGGRSTGELF
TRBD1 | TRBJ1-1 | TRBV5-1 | ASSLWTGDTEAF
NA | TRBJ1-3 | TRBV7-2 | ASSSRGGNTIY
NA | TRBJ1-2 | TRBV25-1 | ASSELDGYT
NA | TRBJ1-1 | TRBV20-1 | SAQRRVGTEAF
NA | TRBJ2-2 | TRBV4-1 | ASSRNRETVAGELF
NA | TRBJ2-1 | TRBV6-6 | ASKQGFNEQF
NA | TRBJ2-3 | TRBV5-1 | ASSKGDTQY
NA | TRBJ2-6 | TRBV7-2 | ASSEQSSGANVLT
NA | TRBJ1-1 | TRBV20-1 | SASLSNTEAF
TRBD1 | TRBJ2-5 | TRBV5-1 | ASTHLSRDSRETQY
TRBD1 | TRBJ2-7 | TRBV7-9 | ASSLAGTALDEQY
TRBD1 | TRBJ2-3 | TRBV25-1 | ASSASDRVDTQY
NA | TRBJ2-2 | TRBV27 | ASSFSSEGGELF
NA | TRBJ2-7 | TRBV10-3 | AIGDSYEQY
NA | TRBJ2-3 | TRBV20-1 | SARLDTDTQY
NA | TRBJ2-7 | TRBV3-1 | ASSQEAVRGYEQY
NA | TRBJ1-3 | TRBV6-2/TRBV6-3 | ASSYPQQGFTMSSGNTIY
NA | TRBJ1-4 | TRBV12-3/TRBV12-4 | ASSLFDEKLF
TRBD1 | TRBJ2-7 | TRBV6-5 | ASSYGGQNYEQY
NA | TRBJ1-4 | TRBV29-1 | SVVPRAGEKLF
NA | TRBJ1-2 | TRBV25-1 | ASSPIDSPYGYT
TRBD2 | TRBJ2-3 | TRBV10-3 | AISHPTSGRKSDTQY